This is a list of T cell receptor beta chains from one sample in a study of blood T cell repertoires in COVID-19. Sequencing was performed with immunoSEQ multiplex PCR; in TCRdb, only in-frame clones are kept and a portion is missing. The sample has 340,000 or so clones, 70% to 90% seen once. What was sequenced was PBMCs or T cells enriched from blood (not recorded which). The receptors stem from a woman aged 40 to 50 with acute COVID-19. CDR3s include the opening cysteine and the closing phenylalanine or tryptophan.

V gene	J gene	CDR3 protein
TRBV28	TRBJ1-5	CASSLTGTGSPLGPQHF
TRBV7-2	TRBJ2-3	CASTRNLAGADTQYF
TRBV7-2	TRBJ2-1	CASSVQVGNHNEQFF
TRBV2	TRBJ1-4	CASSAEGTGRYEKLFF
TRBV27	TRBJ2-3	CASSSLGGALTGADTQYF
TRBV27	TRBJ1-1	CASSPRQGTTEAFF
TRBV7-2	TRBJ2-7	CASSSRAHGQYF
TRBV5-1	TRBJ1-1	CASRLRGGMNTEAFF
TRBV27	TRBJ2-1	CASSLRLAGGPGHNEQFF
TRBV19	TRBJ1-1	CASTISGVGTEAFF
TRBV12-3/TRBV12-4	TRBJ1-2	CASSTGQGDGYTF
TRBV5-1	TRBJ1-6	CASSLTGQGRSPLHF
TRBV5-3	TRBJ1-2	CARSLAVANYGYTF
TRBV19	TRBJ1-1	CASGYRDRDIMNTEAFF
TRBV5-1	TRBJ2-7	CASSRDRGTYEQYF
TRBV6-5	TRBJ1-2	CASSYSRVNYGYTF
TRBV4-2	TRBJ2-5	CASSQDPQGGEETQYF
TRBV14	TRBJ1-1	CASSRLLLQGSGTEAFF
TRBV7-9	TRBJ1-1	CASSLDQGSTEAFF
TRBV20-1	TRBJ2-2	CSASPAPNTGELFF
TRBV29-1	TRBJ2-3	CSVILSGGPTDTQYF
TRBV3-1/TRBV3-2	TRBJ1-3	CASSTPRYTAGKSGNTIYF